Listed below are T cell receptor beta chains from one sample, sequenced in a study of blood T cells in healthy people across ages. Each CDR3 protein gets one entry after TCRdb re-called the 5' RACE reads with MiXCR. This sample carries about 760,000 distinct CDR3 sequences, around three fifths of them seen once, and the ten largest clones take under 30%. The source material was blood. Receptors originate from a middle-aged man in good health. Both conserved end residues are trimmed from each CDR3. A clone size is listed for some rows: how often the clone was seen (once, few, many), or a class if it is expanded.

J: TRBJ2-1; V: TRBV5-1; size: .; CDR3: ASSWGQGGTEQF
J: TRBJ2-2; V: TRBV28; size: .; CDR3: ASTIGTSGRSGELF
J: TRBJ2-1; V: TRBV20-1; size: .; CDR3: SALVAAGQKGEQF
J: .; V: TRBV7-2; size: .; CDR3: ASSLISGGQGATEQY
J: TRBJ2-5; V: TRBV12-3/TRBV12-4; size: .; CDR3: ASSLKRGGLSYNEQY
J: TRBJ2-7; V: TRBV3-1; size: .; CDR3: ASSQSLLGQY
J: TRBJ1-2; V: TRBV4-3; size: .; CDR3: ASSQDLPPGDGYT
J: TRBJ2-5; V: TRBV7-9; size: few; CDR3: ASRGSGTDFRETQY
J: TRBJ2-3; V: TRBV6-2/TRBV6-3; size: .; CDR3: ASSNQGGPYTDTQY
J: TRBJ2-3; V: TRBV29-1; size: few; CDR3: SYGGQGGLDTQY
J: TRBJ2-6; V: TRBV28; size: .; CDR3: ASKETTGISGANVLT
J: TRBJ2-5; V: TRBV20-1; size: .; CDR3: SANVWRGDYQETQY
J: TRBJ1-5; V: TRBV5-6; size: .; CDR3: ASSLGTGEKYNQPQH
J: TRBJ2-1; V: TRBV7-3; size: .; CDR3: ASSSIGGGYNEQF
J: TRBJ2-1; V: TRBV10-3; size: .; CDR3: AIHNIGTPNSKDEQF
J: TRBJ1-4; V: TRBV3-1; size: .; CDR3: ASSPGGLLNEKLF
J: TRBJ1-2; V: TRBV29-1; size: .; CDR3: SVDRGGSYGYT